The table lists the clone carrying this T cell receptor beta chain with many counts. The data were taken from a study of T cells in Graves' hyperthyroidism and ophthalmopathy. TCR beta CDR3 region amplification was performed from RNA transcripts. The primer set for the first-round RT-PCR of the TCR CDR3 was HTBI. Each CDR3 protein gets one entry after TCRdb re-called the multiplex PCR reads with MiXCR. The sample lists approximately 640,000 distinct CDR3 sequences, approximately 15% seen once, with about a sixth in the top ten. CDR1 and CDR2 from the germline V gene are SQVTM and ANQGSEA. This CDR3 comprises 14 residues. V gave up 7 bases and J gave up 2 bases; unmatched junction bases: 6.

The chain is built from TRBV29-1 and TRBJ2-5; the match to TRBD2 covers 11 bases. Sequencing input: blood. The receptor's source is a middle-aged man with Graves' hyperthyroidism. CDR3 sequence: CSDLAGGHQETQYF. The CDR3 DNA follows: TGCAGCGACTTAGCGGGAGGGCATCAAGAGACCCAGTACTTC.